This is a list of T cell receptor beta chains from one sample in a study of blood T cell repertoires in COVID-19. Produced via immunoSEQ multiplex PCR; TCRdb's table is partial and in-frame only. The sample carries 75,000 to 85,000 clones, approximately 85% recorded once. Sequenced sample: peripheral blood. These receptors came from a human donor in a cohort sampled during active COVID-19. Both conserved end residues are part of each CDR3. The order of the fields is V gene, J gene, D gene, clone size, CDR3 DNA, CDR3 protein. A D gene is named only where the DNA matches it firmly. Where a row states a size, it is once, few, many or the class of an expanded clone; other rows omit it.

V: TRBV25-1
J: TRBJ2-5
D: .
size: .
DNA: TGTGCCAGTGCGTCCGTAAGCCGTGTGGAGACCCAGTACTTC
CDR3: CASASVSRVETQYF

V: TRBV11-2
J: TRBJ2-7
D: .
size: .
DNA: TGTGCCAGCAGCTTAGCGGGGAGCTACTACTTC
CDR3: CASSLAGSYYF

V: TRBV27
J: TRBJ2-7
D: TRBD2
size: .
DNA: TGTGCCAGCAGTCGATCCTCTAGCGGGAGACTTTACGAGCAGTACTTC
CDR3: CASSRSSSGRLYEQYF

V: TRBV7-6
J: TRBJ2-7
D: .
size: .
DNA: TGTGCCAGCAGCTCATCACGAGGGGGAGTCCCCTACTTC
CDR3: CASSSSRGGVPYF

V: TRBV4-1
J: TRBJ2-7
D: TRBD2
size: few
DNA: TGCGCCAGCAGCCAAGGACTAGCGGGGGTGTTCTCCTACGAGCAGTACTTC
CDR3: CASSQGLAGVFSYEQYF

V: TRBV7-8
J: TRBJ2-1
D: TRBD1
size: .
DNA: TGTGCCAGCAGCTCCGACCGGGACAGGGGCCGAAATGAGCAGTTCTTC
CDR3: CASSSDRDRGRNEQFF

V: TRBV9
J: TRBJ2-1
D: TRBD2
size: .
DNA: TGTGCCAGCAGCGTCCACGGGGGGACTAGAAGCAATGAGCAGTTCTTC
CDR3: CASSVHGGTRSNEQFF

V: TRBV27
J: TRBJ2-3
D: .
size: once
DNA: TGTGCCAGCAGTTTATCGGCAGTCCCTAGCACAGATACGCAGTATTTT
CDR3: CASSLSAVPSTDTQYF

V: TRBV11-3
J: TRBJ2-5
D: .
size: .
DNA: TGTGCCAGCAGCTTAGAGAGGGGGTTCCAAGAGACCCAGTACTTC
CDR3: CASSLERGFQETQYF

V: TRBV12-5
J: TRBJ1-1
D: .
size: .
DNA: TGTGCTAGTGGTTTACAGGCGGTCACTGAAGCTTTCTTT
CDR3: CASGLQAVTEAFF

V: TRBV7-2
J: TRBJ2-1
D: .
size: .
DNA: TGTGCCAGCAGCTTATCGATTCGAGATGAGCAGTTCTTC
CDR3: CASSLSIRDEQFF

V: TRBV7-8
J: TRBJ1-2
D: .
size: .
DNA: TGTGCCAGCAGCTGGGGTTCAGGGCCCGACGGGGGCTACACCTTC
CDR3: CASSWGSGPDGGYTF

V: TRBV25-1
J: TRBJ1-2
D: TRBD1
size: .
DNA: TGTGCCAGCAGTAGAACAGGGGGCGCGGTCCATGGCTACACCTTC
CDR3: CASSRTGGAVHGYTF

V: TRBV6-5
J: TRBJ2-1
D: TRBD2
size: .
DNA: TGTGCCAGCAGTCGCCTAACTAGCGATGAGCAGTTCTTC
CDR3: CASSRLTSDEQFF

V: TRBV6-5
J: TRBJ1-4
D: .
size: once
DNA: TGTGCCAGCAGTTACTCTTTGCCAGGGGCTGAAAAACTGTTTTTT
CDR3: CASSYSLPGAEKLFF

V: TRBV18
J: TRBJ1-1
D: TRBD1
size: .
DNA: TGTGCCAGCTCTCAAGACAGGGGGTACACTGAAGCTTTCTTT
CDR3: CASSQDRGYTEAFF

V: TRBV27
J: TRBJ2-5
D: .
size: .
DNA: TGTGCCAGCAGTTTATCTTGGACTGCCCCGGGGACCCAGTACTTC
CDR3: CASSLSWTAPGTQYF

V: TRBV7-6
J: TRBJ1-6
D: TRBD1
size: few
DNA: TGTGCCAGCAGCCCCCGACAGGGTTTTTCACCCCTCCACTTT
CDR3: CASSPRQGFSPLHF

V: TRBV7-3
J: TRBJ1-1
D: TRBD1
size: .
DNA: TGTGCCAGCAGCCAGCAGGGGGCCGGCACTGAAGCTTTCTTT
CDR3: CASSQQGAGTEAFF

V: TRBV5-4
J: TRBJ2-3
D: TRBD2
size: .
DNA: TGTGCCAGCAGCTTGGGCGGGGGACTTAATACGCAGTATTTT
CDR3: CASSLGGGLNTQYF

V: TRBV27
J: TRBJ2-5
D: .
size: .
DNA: TGTGCCAGCGGGAGGCCCGGGGAGACCCAGTACTTC
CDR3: CASGRPGETQYF

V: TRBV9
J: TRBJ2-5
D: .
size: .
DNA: TGTGCCAGCAGCGTAGGGCTAGCTCAAGAGACCCAGTACTTC
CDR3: CASSVGLAQETQYF

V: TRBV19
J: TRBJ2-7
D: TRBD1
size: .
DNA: TGTGCCAGTGCGCAGGGGGTGCCCTACGAGCAGTACTTC
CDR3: CASAQGVPYEQYF

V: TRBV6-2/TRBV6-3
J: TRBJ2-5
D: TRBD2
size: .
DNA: TGTGCCAGCAGTCGTGGGACTAGCGGGGGGGAAGAGACCCAGTACTTC
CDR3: CASSRGTSGGEETQYF

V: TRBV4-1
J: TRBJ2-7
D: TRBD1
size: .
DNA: TGCGCCAGCAGCCAAGTCGCGACAGGGGCCTACGAGCAGTACTTC
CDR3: CASSQVATGAYEQYF

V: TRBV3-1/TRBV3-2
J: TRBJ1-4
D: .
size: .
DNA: TGTGCCAGCAGCCAACGGGGGTCAGGAACTAATGAAAAACTGTTTTTT
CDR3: CASSQRGSGTNEKLFF

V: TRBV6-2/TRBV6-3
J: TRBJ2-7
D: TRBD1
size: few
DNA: TGTGCCAGCAGTAAGCTCCCGGGACAGGGGAACTACGAGCAGTACTTC
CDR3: CASSKLPGQGNYEQYF

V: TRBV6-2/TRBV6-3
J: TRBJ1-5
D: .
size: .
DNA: TGTGCCAGCAGTTACTGGGCAGGGTGGGATGGCAATCAGCCCCAGCATTTT
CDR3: CASSYWAGWDGNQPQHF

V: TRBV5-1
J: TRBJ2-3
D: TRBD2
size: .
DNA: TGCGCCAGCAGCCTCAGCGGGAGGGAGGGTAGCACAGATACGCAGTATTTT
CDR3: CASSLSGREGSTDTQYF

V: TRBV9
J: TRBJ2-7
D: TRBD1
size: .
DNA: TGTGCCAGCAGCGTAGTAGGGACAGGGGGCGAGCAGTACTTC
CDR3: CASSVVGTGGEQYF

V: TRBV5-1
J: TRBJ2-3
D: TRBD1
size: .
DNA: TGCGCCAGCAGCGGAGCGACAGGGGGGACAGATACGCAGTATTTT
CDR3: CASSGATGGTDTQYF

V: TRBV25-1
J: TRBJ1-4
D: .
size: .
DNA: TGTGCCAGCAGGGACCCGGGGGAAAAACTGTTTTTT
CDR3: CASRDPGEKLFF

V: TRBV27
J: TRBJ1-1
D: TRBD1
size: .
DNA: TGTGCCAGCAGTCCTCCACTCGGACAGGGTGGTACTGAAGCTTTCTTT
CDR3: CASSPPLGQGGTEAFF

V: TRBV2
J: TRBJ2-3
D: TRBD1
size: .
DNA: TGTGCCAGACGGGACAGAATCACAGATACGCAGTATTTT
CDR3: CARRDRITDTQYF

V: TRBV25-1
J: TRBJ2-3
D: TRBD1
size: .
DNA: TGTGCCAGCAGTGGGACAGGGGGCACAGATACGCAGTATTTT
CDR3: CASSGTGGTDTQYF

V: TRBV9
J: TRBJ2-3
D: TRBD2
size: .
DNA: TGTGCCAGCAGCGCCATAGCGGGGGGTGGGACGCAGTATTTT
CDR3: CASSAIAGGGTQYF

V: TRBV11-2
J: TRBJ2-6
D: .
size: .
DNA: TGTGCCAGCAGCCCAGCGTTGGGTCCTGGGGCCAACGTCCTGACTTTC
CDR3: CASSPALGPGANVLTF

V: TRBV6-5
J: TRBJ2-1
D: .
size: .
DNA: TGTGCCAGTTGGGGGGTTACGTCCTACAATGAGCAGTTCTTC
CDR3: CASWGVTSYNEQFF

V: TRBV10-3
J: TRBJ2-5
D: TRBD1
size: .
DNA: TGTGCCATCAGCCGTCCCGGGACAGGGACTCGGGAGACCCAGTACTTC
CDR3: CAISRPGTGTRETQYF

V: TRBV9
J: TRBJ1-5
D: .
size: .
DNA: TGTGCCAGCAGCGTAGTGGCGGGCGGGGGCAATCAGCCCCAGCATTTT
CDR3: CASSVVAGGGNQPQHF

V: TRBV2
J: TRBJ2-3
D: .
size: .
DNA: TGTGCCAGCAAGACTTCGAGCACAGATACGCAGTATTTT
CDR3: CASKTSSTDTQYF

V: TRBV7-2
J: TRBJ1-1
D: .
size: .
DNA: TGTGCCAGCAGCTTCGGTGGCAGGGAGGGCACTGAAGCTTTCTTT
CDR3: CASSFGGREGTEAFF

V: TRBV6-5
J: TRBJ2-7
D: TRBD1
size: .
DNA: TGTGCCAGCAGAGCCGGGACAGGGAACGAGCAGTACTTC
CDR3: CASRAGTGNEQYF

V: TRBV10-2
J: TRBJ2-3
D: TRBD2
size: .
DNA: TGCGCCAGCAGTGATTGGGGAGAGCGGGATGGCATAGATACGCAGTATTTT
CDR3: CASSDWGERDGIDTQYF

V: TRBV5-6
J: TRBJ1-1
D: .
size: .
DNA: TGTGCCAGCAGCTTGGTCGGACAGCTGAACACTGAAGCTTTCTTT
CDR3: CASSLVGQLNTEAFF